Listed here are 30 T cell receptor beta chains from one sample, sequenced in a study of T cells in Graves' hyperthyroidism and ophthalmopathy. What was amplified from RNA transcripts were TCR beta CDR3 regions. A set of HTBI primers served as the primers for a first-round RT-PCR of the TCR CDR3. TCRdb re-called the multiplex PCR reads with MiXCR, one entry per CDR3 protein. In the table there are some 270,000 distinct CDR3 sequences, approximately 14% of which are singletons. Sequenced input: blood. The origin of the receptors is a woman between 40 and 55 years old with Graves' hyperthyroidism.

As to this clonotype: The junction and the germline gene differ at one end; a read error may be behind it. J is TRBJ2-5 and V is TRBV13; 12 bases agree with TRBD2. The CDR3 is 15 amino acids. Germline-derived CDR1 and CDR2 are PRHDT and FYEKMQ (reference sequence). CDR3 DNA: TGTGCCGGCAGCCCTAGCGGGAGGGTAGGAGAGACCCAGTACTTC. This gives the protein CAGSPSGRVGETQYF.

This clonotype turned up a few times. V is TRBV29-1 and J is TRBJ2-2, with 8 bases matching TRBD1. The CDR3 is 18 residues long. V lost 1 base, J lost 2 bases, and 12 bases stayed unmatched. The germline V gene has CDR1 SQVTM and CDR2 ANQGSEA. Here the CDR3 reads CSVEVGQGPSINTGELFF. DNA of the CDR3: TGCAGCGTTGAAGTTGGACAGGGCCCCTCTATAAACACCGGGGAGCTGTTTTTT.

In this sample, this clonotype turned up many times. The chain links TRBV6-2 or TRBV6-3 to TRBJ2-3; 10 positions agree with TRBD2. This CDR3 is 14 amino acids long. The germline CDR1 and CDR2 sequences are MNHEY and SVGEGT. J was trimmed by 6 bases and V by 0 bases; bases with no gene match: 0. CDR3 coding DNA: TGTGCCAGCAGTTACTCGGGACTAGCGGATACGCAGTATTTT. Translated: CASSYSGLADTQYF.

This clonotype was picked up many times. The chain carries TRBV7-8 and TRBJ2-5; D gene uncertain. This CDR3 spans 15 amino acids. Germline CDR1 and CDR2: SGHVS and FQNEAQ. Trimming took 1 base from V and 3 from J, leaving 12 bases between them. The CDR3 DNA sequence: TGTGCCAGCAGCTTAGAGGTTGGGCAAGAAGAGACCCAGTACTTC. Translated: CASSLEVGQEETQYF.

This clonotype was recorded at least ten times. This chain connects TRBV20-1 to TRBJ2-1, with 7 bases matching TRBD2. The CDR3 totals 13 residues. Trimming cost V 3 bases and J 5 bases; bases outside gene matches: 4. Germline loops: CDR1 DFQATT, CDR2 SNEGSKA (reference sequence). The CDR3 nucleotides read TGCAGTGCTAGTAGGGACTACAACAATGAGCAGTTCTTC. It codes for CSASRDYNNEQFF.

Ten or more counts support this clonotype. This chain connects TRBV29-1 to TRBJ2-5; weak D call: TRBD2 (5 bases). CDR3 length equals 13 residues. V lost 4 bases to trimming and J lost 2 bases, with 11 bases between them. Germline V gives CDR1 SQVTM, CDR2 ANQGSEA. CDR3 amino acids: CSVGLAVQETQYF. DNA of the CDR3: TGCAGCGTTGGCCTAGCTGTACAAGAGACCCAGTACTTC.

This clonotype was seen many times. The chain joins TRBV24-1 to TRBJ1-5; D uncertain. Germline lookup yields CDR1 KGHDR and CDR2 SFDVKD. CDR3 length: 14 amino acids. Trimming stripped 2 bases from V and 0 bases from J, with 4 bases between. The CDR3 reads CATSDSSSNQPQHF. DNA for the CDR3: TGTGCCACCAGTGATTCTAGTAGCAATCAGCCCCAGCATTTT.

This clonotype was found many times. This chain uses TRBV19 with TRBJ1-2; a weak D match, TRBD1 (5 bases). The germline CDR1 and CDR2 sequences are LNHDA and SQIVND (reference sequence). V lost 3 bases and J lost 0, with 8 bases in between. The CDR3 extends over 14 amino acids. The CDR3 nucleotides are TGTGCCAGTAGTATCGGACACCCTAACTATGGCTACACCTTC. The encoded protein is CASSIGHPNYGYTF.

Only a few counts were recorded for this clonotype. This chain links TRBV15 with TRBJ2-6; D remains ambiguous. The CDR3 length is 14 residues. Germline V gives CDR1 LNHNV, CDR2 YYDKDF (reference sequence). Trimming shortened V by 4 bases and J by 0 bases, and 4 bases separated the two germline ends. CDR3 sequence: CATSIRSGANVLTF. In DNA, the CDR3 is TGTGCCACCAGCATACGCTCTGGGGCCAACGTCCTGACTTTC. Based on the CDR3 plus reference TRBV15 and TRBJ2-6, the full variable domain is DAMVIQNPRYQVTQFGKPVTLSCSQTLNHNVMYWYQQKSSQAPKLLFHYYDKDFNNEADTPDNFQSRRPNTSFCFLDIRSPGLGDTAMYLCATSIRSGANVLTFGAGSRLTVL.

This clonotype was recorded at least ten times. CDR3 amino acids: CASSFGGVRVASGTNEQFF. DNA for the CDR3: TGTGCCAGCAGCTTTGGGGGCGTTCGCGTGGCTAGCGGGACTAATGAGCAGTTCTTC. V gene TRBV7-9 combines with J gene TRBJ2-1; 9 bases line up with TRBD2. The CDR3 sequence is 19 residues long. In germline, CDR1 is SEHNR, CDR2 FQNEAQ (reference sequence). The trim removed 3 bases at V and 7 bases at J, leaving 19 bases unmatched.

This clonotype has ten or more counts. The CDR3, as DNA: TGTGCCAGCGGCCATCCTGGCTACACCTTC. Its translation is CASGHPGYTF. The chain has TRBV6-1 and TRBJ1-2, with D unclear. Germline-derived CDR1 and CDR2 are MNHNS and SASEGT. The CDR3 sequence is 10 residues long. V shed 8 bases and J shed 7 bases, with 8 bases lying between them.

This clonotype was seen more than once but under ten times. A single base separates this from a much larger clone, so it may be a read error. As the CDR3 is not closed by the conserved phenylalanine or tryptophan, this likely results from a read error. CDR3 sequence: CASSARTANTEAFL. The CDR3 DNA sequence: TGTGCCAGCAGCGCTCGGACGGCAAACACTGAAGCTTTCCTT. V usage is TRBV11-3 and J usage is TRBJ1-1; D remains unclear. V lost 5 bases and J lost 2, with 12 bases in between. The germline V gene encodes CDR1 SGHNT and CDR2 YENEEA. The CDR3 runs to 14 residues.

The chain is built from TRBV5-4 and TRBJ2-3; D remains ambiguous. The CDR3 loop spans 12 amino acids. V shed 1 base and J shed 5 bases, with 5 bases lying between them. The germline CDR1 and CDR2 sequences are SGHNT and YYREEE (reference sequence). The CDR3 loop reads CASSLLEDTQYF. CDR3 sequence (DNA): TGTGCCAGCAGCTTGCTGGAAGATACGCAGTATTTT.

The rearrangement joins TRBV20-1 to TRBJ2-6; D is undetermined. This CDR3 is built from 13 residues. V lost 4 bases and J lost 4, with 8 bases in between. CDR1 is DFQATT, CDR2 SNEGSKA, per germline (reference sequence). The CDR3 protein is CSANPLGANVLTF. CDR3 sequence (DNA): TGCAGTGCTAACCCTCTGGGGGCCAACGTCCTGACTTTC.

With respect to this clonotype: Mismatch with germline at one junction end may stem from a read error. V is TRBV2 and J is TRBJ2-7, with D possibly matching TRBD2 (6 bases). This CDR3 has 14 residues. Looked up from germline, CDR1 is SNHLY and CDR2 is FYNNEI. Here the CDR3 reads CASSVARRGYQQYF. CDR3 DNA sequence: TGTGCCAGCAGTGTCGCCAGGCGGGGCTACCAGCAGTACTTC.

This clonotype appeared a few times. The rearrangement uses TRBV11-2 and TRBJ2-1; TRBD2 matches at 8 bases. The V gene end was trimmed by 1 base and the J gene end by 9 bases; junction bases not matched to a gene: 11. Looked up from germline, CDR1 is SGHAT and CDR2 is FQNNGV. CDR3 size: 16 residues. DNA for the CDR3: TGTGCCAGCAGCTTAGTTCCGGGAGGGCCCGGCTCTGAGCAGTTCTTC. Its translation is CASSLVPGGPGSEQFF.

This clonotype was recorded at least ten times. The chain carries TRBV12-3 or TRBV12-4 and TRBJ2-2, with D possibly being TRBD1 (6 bases). The V and J ends lost 6 bases and 6 bases respectively, with 17 bases between them. CDR3 length: 15 residues. The DNA of the CDR3 is TGTGCCAGCAGAAAACAGGGTAGCACGGCCGGGGAGCTGTTTTTT. As protein: CASRKQGSTAGELFF.

This clonotype was observed at least ten times. The chain joins TRBV19 to TRBJ2-1, with TRBD2 matching over 11 bases. The CDR3 spans 16 residues. Trimming took 5 bases from V and 8 from J; bases not matched to a gene: 11. CDR1 is LNHDA, CDR2 SQIVND, per germline (reference sequence). In nucleotides, the CDR3 is TGTGCCAGTAGTCCCCTACTAGCGGGAGCAATATATGAGCAGTTCTTC. Encoded protein: CASSPLLAGAIYEQFF. Looking up the rest from reference TRBV19 and TRBJ2-1 gives the full variable domain: DGGITQSPKYLFRKEGQNVTLSCEQNLNHDAMYWYRQDPGQGLRLIYYSQIVNDFQKGDIAEGYSVSREKKESFPLTVTSAQKNPTAFYLCASSPLLAGAIYEQFFGPGTRLTVL.

This clonotype showed up just a few times. Just one base apart from a much larger clone, this may be a read error. This sequence joins TRBV12-3 or TRBV12-4 and TRBJ1-2, with D uncertain. There are 14 residues in the CDR3. Trimming shortened V by 4 bases and J by 2 bases, and 11 bases separated the two germline ends. CDR3 sequence: CASSSNERNYGYTF. The CDR3 DNA reads TGTGCCAGCAGTTCCAACGAACGGAACTATGGCTACACCTTC.

In this sample, this clonotype turned up many times. The chain employs TRBV29-1 and TRBJ2-7, with D hard to call. Trimming removed 1 base from V and 1 base from J, with 8 bases in between. The germline gives CDR1 SQVTM, CDR2 ANQGSEA. This CDR3 is built from 13 residues. The CDR3 region is CSVEGPASYEQYF. The CDR3 DNA is TGCAGCGTTGAAGGCCCAGCTTCCTACGAGCAGTACTTC.

In the case of this clonotype: A much larger clone sits a single nucleotide away, making a read error possible. The J gene is TRBJ1-1, the V gene TRBV2; the D is unclear. This CDR3 contains 16 residues. Germline CDR1 SNHLY, CDR2 FYNNEI. CDR3 bases: TGTGCCAGCAGGATTGGAGCCAGAATAGAGAACACTGAAGTTTTCTTT. This gives the protein CASRIGARIENTEVFF.

This clonotype was seen at least ten times. V usage is TRBV12-3 or TRBV12-4 and J usage is TRBJ1-4; D gene unclear. The CDR3 contains 14 residues. Deletions cut 3 bases from V and 6 bases from J, with 11 bases between. The CDR3 loop reads CASSFLGSDEKLFF. The CDR3 nucleotides are TGTGCCAGCAGTTTTCTGGGGAGCGATGAAAAACTGTTTTTT.

This clonotype has at least ten counts. The chain employs TRBV2 and TRBJ2-5; D gene ambiguous. Trimming pared 6 bases from V and 5 bases from J, leaving 4 bases between. This CDR3 comprises 10 residues. In germline, CDR1 is SNHLY, CDR2 FYNNEI. The CDR3 nucleotides read TGTGCCAGCAGATGGGAGACCCAGTACTTC. Amino acid sequence: CASRWETQYF.

This clonotype has at least ten counts. This rearrangement joins TRBV7-9 to TRBJ2-1; D possibly matches TRBD1 or TRBD2 (6 bases each). V lost 5 bases and J 7 bases, leaving 18 bases between the germline ends. Germline lookup yields CDR1 SEHNR and CDR2 FQNEAQ (reference sequence). The CDR3 spans 15 residues. CDR3 region: CASSQGLSGANEQFF. For the CDR3, the DNA is TGTGCCAGCAGCCAAGGACTATCGGGGGCGAATGAGCAGTTCTTC.

At least ten counts were recorded for this clonotype. This chain connects TRBV7-9 to TRBJ2-7; tentatively, D is TRBD1 (6 bases). Germline CDR1 SEHNR, CDR2 FQNEAQ (reference sequence). Trimming cost V 4 bases and J 6 bases, with 13 bases left between them. The CDR3 covers 13 residues. The CDR3 sequence is CASSYRTGSEQYF. CDR3 coding DNA: TGTGCCAGCAGCTATAGAACAGGGTCCGAGCAGTACTTC.

This clonotype occurred many times. The genes are TRBV12-3 or TRBV12-4 and TRBJ2-7, with D possibly TRBD1 on 6 matching bases. This CDR3 spans 13 amino acids. Trimming pared 3 bases from V and 6 bases from J, leaving 12 bases between. Written as DNA, the CDR3 is TGTGCCAGCAGTTTCAACAGGGATGGCGAGCAGTACTTC. Protein sequence: CASSFNRDGEQYF.

This clonotype was recorded at least ten times. V usage is TRBV28 and J usage is TRBJ2-5, with 7 bases lining up with TRBD1. The trim removed 6 bases at V and 4 bases at J, leaving 8 bases unmatched. Germline CDR1 reads MDHEN; CDR2 reads SYDVKM. CDR3 length: 14 amino acids. Here the CDR3 DNA reads TGTGCCAGCAGACCTACAGGGGAAGGAGAGACCCAGTACTTC. It yields the protein CASRPTGEGETQYF.

This clonotype was seen ten or more times. J is TRBJ2-5 and V is TRBV5-5, with D unresolved. Germline CDR1 is SGHKS and CDR2 is YYEKEE (reference sequence). This CDR3 contains 13 residues. V gave up 0 bases and J gave up 5 bases, with 8 bases separating them. The CDR3 here is CASSLDPRETQYF. In DNA, the CDR3 is TGTGCCAGCAGCTTGGATCCCAGGGAGACCCAGTACTTC.

This clonotype was detected a few times. The chain joins TRBV19 to TRBJ1-4; TRBD1 matches at 7 bases. This CDR3 is 14 amino acids long. Germline V gene sequence: CDR1 LNHDA, CDR2 SQIVND (reference sequence). The ends lost 5 bases at V and 5 bases at J; junction bases unmatched: 5. CDR3 sequence: CASSATGRNEKLFF. The CDR3 DNA follows: TGTGCCAGTAGTGCGACAGGGCGGAATGAAAAACTGTTTTTT.

CDR3 sequence (DNA): TGTGCCAGCAGCCCACAGGGGGCGAAGGGGAATGGCTACACCTTC. Its translation: CASSPQGAKGNGYTF. The gene calls are TRBV3-1 and TRBJ1-2; TRBD1 matches 9 bases. The V gene end was trimmed by 4 bases and the J gene end by 6 bases; junction bases not matched to a gene: 9. The germline gives CDR1 LGHDT, CDR2 YNNKEL (reference sequence). The CDR3 spans 15 residues. The full variable domain, completed using reference TRBV3-1 and TRBJ1-2, is DTAVSQTPKYLVTQMGNDKSIKCEQNLGHDTMYWYKQDSKKFLKIMFSYNNKELIINETVPNRFSPKSPDKAHLNLHINSLELGDSAVYFCASSPQGAKGNGYTFGSGTRLTVV.